The sequence of this T cell receptor beta chain was determined in a study of T cells in women clearing cervical HPV infection. Germline lookup yields CDR1 MNHNS and CDR2 SASEGT. CDR3 size: 13 residues. Trimming pared 0 bases from V and 5 bases from J, leaving 7 bases between. About this clone: Read data end 3 residues before the CDR3 end; the end is taken from the germline J gene.

Clones were read by immunoSEQ multiplex PCR, and TCRdb kept only the in-frame ones, dropping some. The sample totals 15,000 to 20,000 clones. Sequenced material: blood buffy coat. The receptor was isolated from a woman between 18 and 69 years old with a cervical HPV16 infection that either progressed to CIN3+ or cleared (not recorded which). V is TRBV6-1 and J is TRBJ1-2; unclear D gene. The CDR3 here is CASSEAAEYGYTF. The sequenced part of the CDR3 DNA is TGTGCCAGCAGTGAAGCAGCCGAATATGGC.